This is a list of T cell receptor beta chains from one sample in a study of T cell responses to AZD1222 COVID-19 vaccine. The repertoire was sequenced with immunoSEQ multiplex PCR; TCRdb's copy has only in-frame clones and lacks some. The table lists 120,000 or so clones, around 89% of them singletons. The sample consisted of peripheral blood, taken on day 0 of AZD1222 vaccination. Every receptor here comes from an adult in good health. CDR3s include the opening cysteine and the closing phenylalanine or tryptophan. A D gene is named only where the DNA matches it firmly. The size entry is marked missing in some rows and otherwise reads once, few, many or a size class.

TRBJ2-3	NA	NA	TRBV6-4	TGTGCCAGCAGTGAAGGGGCCCAGAGGGGATCAGATACGCAGTATTTT	CASSEGAQRGSDTQYF
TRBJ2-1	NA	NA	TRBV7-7	TGTGCCAGCAGTTCCACCGGGGGGCTCTCCTACAATGAGCAGTTCTTC	CASSSTGGLSYNEQFF
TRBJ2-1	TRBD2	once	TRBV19	TGTGCCAGTAGTGCCACTAGCGGGAGGTACTACAATGAGCAGTTCTTC	CASSATSGRYYNEQFF
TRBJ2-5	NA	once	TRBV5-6	TGTGCCAGCAGCCCTGGACGTCGGGAGACCCAGTACTTC	CASSPGRRETQYF
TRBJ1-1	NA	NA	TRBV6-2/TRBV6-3	TGTGCCAGCAGTCGACAGAGCTACCTTGAAGCTTTCTTT	CASSRQSYLEAFF
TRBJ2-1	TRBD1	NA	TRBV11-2	TGTGCCAGCAGCGGGAGGACAGGGGAATACAATGAGCAGTTCTTC	CASSGRTGEYNEQFF
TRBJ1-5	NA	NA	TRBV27	TGTGCCAGCAGTTTCGCAGGGGCGCAGGGTCAGCCCCAGCATTTT	CASSFAGAQGQPQHF
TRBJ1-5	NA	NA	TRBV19	TGTGCCAGTAGGCCGACAGGAAGCAATCAGCCCCAGCATTTT	CASRPTGSNQPQHF
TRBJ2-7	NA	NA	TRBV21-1	TGTGCCAGCAGGGAAAGGGATGTGTACGAGCAGTACTTC	CASRERDVYEQYF
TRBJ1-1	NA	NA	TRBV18	TGTGCCAGCTCACCGGTACAGCTAGGGAACACTGAAGCTTTCTTT	CASSPVQLGNTEAFF
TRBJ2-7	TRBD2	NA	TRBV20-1	TGCAGTGCTAGTTGGTCTAGCGGGAGGGCCAAAGAGCAGTACTTC	CSASWSSGRAKEQYF